Given below is one TCR beta chain in context. Its antigen is still unknown. Qualities for individual bases were not recorded, and no much larger clone is one base off. From cysteine to phenylalanine, the CDR3 is 16 amino acids long. The sequence is cut down to CDR3 DNA, 48 bases in frame from base 1. CDR1 and CDR2, per the germline V gene (reference sequence), are MNHNY and SVGAGI. V sheds 2 bases and J sheds 8 bases, leaving 16 bases between their ends. Moderately to severely active disease, a Clinical Activity Score of at least 3, a NOSPECS grade of at least 4, and a duration under 3 months were present in ophthalmopathy patients. Patients with uncontrolled infections, other autoimmune diseases, pregnancy or lactation were excluded. Diagnoses relied on clinical symptoms, serum thyroxine and TRAb, thyroid ultrasound and orbital computed tomography. PBMCs were isolated from about 10 ml of fresh peripheral blood by Ficoll-Paque density gradient centrifugation. Total RNA was extracted using Trizol reagent, and RNA quality was assessed on an Agilent 2100 Bioanalyzer.

Amplification of TCR beta CDR3 regions was carried out from RNA transcripts. For the first round of RT-PCR on the TCR CDR3, the HTBI primer set was used together with the Qiagen OneStep RT-PCR kit. Libraries were constructed in a second round of multiplex PCR, after which size selection and purification were performed. Libraries were sequenced paired-end with 100 bp reads on an Illumina HiSeq2000. On the study's bioinformatics: SOAPnuke was used to process the raw data, removing reads that contained adapters or uncalled bases, had a mean Phred below 15, or lacked an exact match to the constant primer or identifier. COPE v1.2.5 was used to merge the high-quality paired reads, and each unique nucleotide sequence was defined as a clonotype. Clonotypes were aligned to IMGT TRBV, TRBD and TRBJ reference segments using MiTCR v1.1. The analysis included only V-J combinations with a frequency above 0.0001, which together covered roughly 99% of the repertoires. The TCS score was defined as the ratio of F50 (clonal expansion) to E x V (chaos), calculated using BLOSUM62-based TCRdist between CDR3 peptides within each V-J. Welch's t-statistics and random forest reduced roughly 540 V-J features to roughly 13, which were used in a naive Bayes classifier (R e1071). TCRdb's own reprocessing of the public reads used fastp at Q25 and MiXCR and kept productive beta chains. Rows are unified per CDR3 protein, each entry keeping the most common DNA and genes. TCRdb's processing, not the study's, gives the V and J calls here. The sample table holds over 500,000 distinct CDR3 sequences, of which 15% to 20% were seen once. The ten largest account for approximately 30% of the sample.

This sample is part of a study of T cells in Graves' hyperthyroidism and ophthalmopathy (dated by TCRdb to the late 2010s). Study-wide context: Peripheral blood was sampled at the time of initial diagnosis, prior to any treatment. The approximately 95 discovery patients were divided at random into training and test sets in a 7:3 ratio. In addition, the study compared T-cell repertoires in thyroid tissue and in blood from roughly six Graves' hyperthyroidism patients. Prospective prediction of ophthalmopathy was tested in an independent validation cohort of fewer than 20 hyperthyroidism patients and 15 to 17 patients who later progressed to ophthalmopathy. According to the paper, TCR Vbeta CDR3 sequencing was carried out on over 130 peripheral blood samples, which came from 40 to 45 ophthalmopathy, around 74 hyperthyroidism and approximately 17 progressor patients. Once sampling was done, hyperthyroidism patients were given methimazole at a starting dose of 30 mg daily, whereas ophthalmopathy patients were given high-dose intravenous methylprednisolone. To identify TCR V-J signatures that set the groups apart, the researchers used a discovery cohort of about a hundred patients, made up of roughly 40 with Graves' ophthalmopathy and 57 with stable Graves' hyperthyroidism. Overall results and qualifications from the work: No statistical method was used to fix the sample size in advance, and group allocation was not hidden from the investigators. Blood samples also contained most of the expanded thyroid clonotypes (frequency above 0.001), which suggests that blood repertoires may reflect thyroid immune responses. During validation, the model predicted progression to ophthalmopathy a median of about 6.3 months ahead of onset, with around 70% sensitivity and about 75% specificity. Ophthalmopathy was separated from stable hyperthyroidism by a 13 V-J signature model, with approximately 86% sensitivity and roughly 81% specificity obtained in cross-validation and 80%/75% obtained in testing.

Sequenced sample: blood. The receptor was derived from a woman aged 25 to 39 with Graves' ophthalmopathy. The chain was built from TRBV6-6 and TRBJ1-6; the D gene is perhaps TRBD1, from 5 matching bases. The nucleotide sequence reads TGTGCCAGCAGTTACGGACCCTTAGGGGTTGATTCACCCCTCCACTTT. Its protein is CASSYGPLGVDSPLHF.